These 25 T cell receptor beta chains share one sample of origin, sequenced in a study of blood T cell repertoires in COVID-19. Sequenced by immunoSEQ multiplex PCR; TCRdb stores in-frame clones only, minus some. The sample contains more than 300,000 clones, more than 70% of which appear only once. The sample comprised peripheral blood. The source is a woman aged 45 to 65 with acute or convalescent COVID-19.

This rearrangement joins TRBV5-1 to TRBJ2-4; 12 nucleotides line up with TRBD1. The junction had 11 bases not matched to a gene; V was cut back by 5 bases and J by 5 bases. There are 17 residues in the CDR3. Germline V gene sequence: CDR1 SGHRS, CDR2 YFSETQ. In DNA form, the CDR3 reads TGCGCCAGCAGACGCGAGGCCGGGACAGGGGGCCAAAACATTCAGTACTTC. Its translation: CASRREAGTGGQNIQYF.

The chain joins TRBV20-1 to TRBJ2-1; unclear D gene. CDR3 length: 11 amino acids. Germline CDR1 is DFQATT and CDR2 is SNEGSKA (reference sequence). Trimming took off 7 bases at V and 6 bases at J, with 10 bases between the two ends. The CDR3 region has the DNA TGCAGTGGCGCTTCGGGCAATGAGCAGTTCTTC. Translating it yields CSGASGNEQFF.

Here the CDR3 reads CASRQTGQAWGYTF. The CDR3 DNA is TGTGCCAGCAGACAGACAGGCCAAGCTTGGGGCTACACCTTC. This chain connects TRBV11-2 to TRBJ1-2, with D possibly matching TRBD1 (6 bases). The ends were cut back, 6 bases at V and 8 bases at J, with 19 bases in the middle. The germline CDR1 and CDR2 sequences are SGHAT and FQNNGV. The CDR3 is 14 residues long.

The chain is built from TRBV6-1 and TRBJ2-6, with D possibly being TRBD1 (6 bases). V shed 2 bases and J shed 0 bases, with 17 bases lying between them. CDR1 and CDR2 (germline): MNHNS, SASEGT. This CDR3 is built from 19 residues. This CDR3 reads CASSENVDRRFSGANVLTF. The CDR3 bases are TGTGCCAGCAGTGAAAACGTCGACAGGCGTTTCTCTGGGGCCAACGTCCTGACTTTC.

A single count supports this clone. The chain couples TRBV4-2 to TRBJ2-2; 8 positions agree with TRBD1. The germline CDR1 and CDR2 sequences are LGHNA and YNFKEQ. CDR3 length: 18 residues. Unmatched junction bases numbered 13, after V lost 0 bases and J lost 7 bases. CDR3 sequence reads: CASSQELGAGGDIGELFF. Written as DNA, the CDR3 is TGTGCCAGCAGCCAAGAACTTGGGGCAGGGGGCGATATCGGGGAGCTGTTTTTT.

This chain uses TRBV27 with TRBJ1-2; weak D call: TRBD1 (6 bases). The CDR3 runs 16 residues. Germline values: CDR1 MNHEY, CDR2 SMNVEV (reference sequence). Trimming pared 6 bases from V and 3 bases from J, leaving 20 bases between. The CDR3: CASRPPGGAPHYGYTF. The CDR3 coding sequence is TGTGCCAGCAGGCCCCCGGGGGGGGCGCCCCACTATGGCTACACCTTC.

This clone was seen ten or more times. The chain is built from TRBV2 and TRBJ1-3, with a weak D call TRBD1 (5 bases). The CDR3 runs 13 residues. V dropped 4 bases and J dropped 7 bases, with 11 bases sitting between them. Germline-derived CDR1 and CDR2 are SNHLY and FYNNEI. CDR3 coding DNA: TGTGCCAGCAGTGTCCAGGGCATGAACACCATATATTTT. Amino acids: CASSVQGMNTIYF.

The CDR3 DNA reads TGTGCCAGCAGCTTGGAACCTACTTCGGGGAATGAGCAGTTCTTC. It encodes CASSLEPTSGNEQFF. The chain combines TRBV5-6 with TRBJ2-1, with a weak D call TRBD2 (5 bases). Germline V gene sequence: CDR1 SGHDT, CDR2 YYEEEE. Trimming pared 0 bases from V and 7 bases from J, leaving 14 bases between. The CDR3 extends over 15 amino acids.

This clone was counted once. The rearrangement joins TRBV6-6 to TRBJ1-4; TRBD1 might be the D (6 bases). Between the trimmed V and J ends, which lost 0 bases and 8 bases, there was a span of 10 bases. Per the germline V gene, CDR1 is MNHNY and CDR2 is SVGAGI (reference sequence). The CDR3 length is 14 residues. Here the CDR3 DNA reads TGTGCCAGCAGTTACTCGAGGCAGGGGGAAAAACTGTTTTTT. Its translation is CASSYSRQGEKLFF.

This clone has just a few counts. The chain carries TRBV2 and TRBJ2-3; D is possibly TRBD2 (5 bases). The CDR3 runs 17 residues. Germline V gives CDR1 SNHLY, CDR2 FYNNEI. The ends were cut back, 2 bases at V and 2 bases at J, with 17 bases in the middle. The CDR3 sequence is CASSETRTLFPTDTQYF. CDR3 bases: TGTGCCAGCAGTGAAACTCGGACTCTCTTTCCCACAGATACGCAGTATTTT.

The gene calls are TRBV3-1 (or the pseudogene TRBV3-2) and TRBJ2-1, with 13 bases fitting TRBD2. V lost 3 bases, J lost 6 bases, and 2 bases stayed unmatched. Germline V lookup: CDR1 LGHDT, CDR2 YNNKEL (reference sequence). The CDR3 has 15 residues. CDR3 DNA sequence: TGTGCCAGCAGCCATACTAGCGGGAGGGCCAATGAGCAGTTCTTC. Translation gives CASSHTSGRANEQFF.

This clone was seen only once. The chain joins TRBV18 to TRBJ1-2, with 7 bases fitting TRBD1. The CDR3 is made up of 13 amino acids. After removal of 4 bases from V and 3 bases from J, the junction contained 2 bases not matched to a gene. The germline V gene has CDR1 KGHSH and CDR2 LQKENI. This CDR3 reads CASSLRGDYGYTF. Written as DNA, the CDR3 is TGTGCCAGCTCACTCAGGGGGGACTATGGCTACACCTTC.

CDR3 loop: CASSRGTDTYEQYF. The CDR3 nucleotides are TGTGCCAGCAGCCGCGGGACAGATACCTACGAGCAGTACTTC. The chain has TRBV5-5 and TRBJ2-7; possible D gene TRBD1, 7 bases. This CDR3 comprises 14 residues. CDR1 is SGHKS and CDR2 is YYEKEE in the germline V gene (reference sequence). V was shortened by 4 bases and J by 2 bases, with 13 bases between the two germline ends.

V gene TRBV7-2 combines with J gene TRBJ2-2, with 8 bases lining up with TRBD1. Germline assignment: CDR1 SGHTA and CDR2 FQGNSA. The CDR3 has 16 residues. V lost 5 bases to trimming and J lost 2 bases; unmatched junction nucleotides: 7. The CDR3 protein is CASSKQGVGNTGELFF. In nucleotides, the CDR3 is TGTGCCAGCAGCAAACAGGGGGTCGGAAACACCGGGGAGCTGTTTTTT.

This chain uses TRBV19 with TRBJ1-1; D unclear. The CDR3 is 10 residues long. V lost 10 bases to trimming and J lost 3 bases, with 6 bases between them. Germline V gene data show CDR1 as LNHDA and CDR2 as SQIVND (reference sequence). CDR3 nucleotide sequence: TGTGCCACCCTAGACACTGAAGCTTTCTTT. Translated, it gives CATLDTEAFF.

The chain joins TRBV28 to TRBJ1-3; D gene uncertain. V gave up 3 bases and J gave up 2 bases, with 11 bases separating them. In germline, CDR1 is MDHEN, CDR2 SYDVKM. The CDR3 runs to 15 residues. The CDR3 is CASSLGARPGNTIYF. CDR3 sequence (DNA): TGTGCCAGCAGTTTGGGAGCTAGGCCTGGAAACACCATATATTTT.

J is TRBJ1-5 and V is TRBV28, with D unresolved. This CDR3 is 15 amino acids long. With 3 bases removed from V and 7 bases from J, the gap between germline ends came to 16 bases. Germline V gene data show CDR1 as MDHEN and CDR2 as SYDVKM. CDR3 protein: CASSLHGDLEQPQHF. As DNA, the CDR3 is TGTGCCAGCAGTTTGCACGGGGATTTAGAACAGCCCCAGCATTTT. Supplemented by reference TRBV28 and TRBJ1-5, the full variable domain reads DVKVTQSSRYLVKRTGEKVFLECVQDMDHENMFWYRQDPGLGLRLIYFSYDVKMKEKGDIPEGYSVSREKKERFSLILESASTNQTSMYLCASSLHGDLEQPQHFGDGTRLSIL.

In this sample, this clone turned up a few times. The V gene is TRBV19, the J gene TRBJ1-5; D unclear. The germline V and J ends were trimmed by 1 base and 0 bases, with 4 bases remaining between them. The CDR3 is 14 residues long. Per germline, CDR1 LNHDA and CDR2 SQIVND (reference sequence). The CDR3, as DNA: TGTGCCAGTAGTATAGCCAGTAGCAATCAGCCCCAGCATTTT. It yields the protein CASSIASSNQPQHF.

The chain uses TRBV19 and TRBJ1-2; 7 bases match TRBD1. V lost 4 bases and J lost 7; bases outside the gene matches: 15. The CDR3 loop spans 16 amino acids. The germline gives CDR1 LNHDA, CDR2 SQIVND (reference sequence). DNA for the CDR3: TGTGCCAGTAGTAGCCCTCATAAGACAGGGTCGTCTGGCTACACCTTC. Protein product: CASSSPHKTGSSGYTF.

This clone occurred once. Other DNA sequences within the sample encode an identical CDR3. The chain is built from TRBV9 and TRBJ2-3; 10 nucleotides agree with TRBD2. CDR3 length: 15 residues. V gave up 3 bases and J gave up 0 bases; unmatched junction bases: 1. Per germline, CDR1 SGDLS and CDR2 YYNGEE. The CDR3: CASSGTSGSTDTQYF. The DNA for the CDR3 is TGTGCCAGCAGCGGGACTAGCGGTAGCACAGATACGCAGTATTTT.

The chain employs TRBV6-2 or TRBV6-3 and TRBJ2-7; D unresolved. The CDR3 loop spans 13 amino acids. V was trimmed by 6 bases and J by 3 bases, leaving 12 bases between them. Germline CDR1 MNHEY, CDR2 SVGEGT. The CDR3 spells CASSQPNYYEQYF. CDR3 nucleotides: TGTGCCAGCAGCCAACCCAACTACTACGAGCAGTACTTC.

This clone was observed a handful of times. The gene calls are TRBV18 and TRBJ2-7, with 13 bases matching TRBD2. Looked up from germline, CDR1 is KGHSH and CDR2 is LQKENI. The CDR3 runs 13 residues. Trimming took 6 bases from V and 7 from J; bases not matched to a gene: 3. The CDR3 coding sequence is TGTGCCAGCTCCCGGACTAGCGGGAGAGAGCAGTACTTC. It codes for CASSRTSGREQYF.

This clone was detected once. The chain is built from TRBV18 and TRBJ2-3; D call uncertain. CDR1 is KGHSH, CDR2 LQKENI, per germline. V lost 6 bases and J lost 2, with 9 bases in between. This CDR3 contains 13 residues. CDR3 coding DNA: TGTGCCAGCTCCCCTTCCCTCACAGATACGCAGTATTTT. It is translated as CASSPSLTDTQYF.

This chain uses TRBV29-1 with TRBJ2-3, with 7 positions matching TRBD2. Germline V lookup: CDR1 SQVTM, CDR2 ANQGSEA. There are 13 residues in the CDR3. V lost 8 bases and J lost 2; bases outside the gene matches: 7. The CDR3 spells CSIHGGTTDTQYF. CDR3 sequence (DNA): TGCAGCATTCACGGGGGGACCACAGATACGCAGTATTTT.

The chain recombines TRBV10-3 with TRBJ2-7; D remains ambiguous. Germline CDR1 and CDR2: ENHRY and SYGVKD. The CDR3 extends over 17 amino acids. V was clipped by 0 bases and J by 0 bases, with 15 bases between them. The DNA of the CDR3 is TGTGCCATCAGTGAGTCGAAAGGTGGTGGGCTCTCCTACGAGCAGTACTTC. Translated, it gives CAISESKGGGLSYEQYF.